The 26 T cell receptor beta chains below were found in one sample sequenced in a study of blood T cell repertoires in COVID-19 (TCRdb year 2020). The library was made by the immunoSEQ multiplex PCR assay. TCRdb mirrors the immuneACCESS table, restricted to in-frame sequences. Some clones are absent from its copies; in checked studies, under half trace to an unresolved V gene, and the reason for the others is unknown. This sample holds 37,000 or so clones; approximately 91% were observed only once. About 12% of the sample rests with the top ten. Sequenced input: peripheral blood. The receptors here all came from a man in his sixties with active COVID-19.

This chain links TRBV5-1 with TRBJ2-7; 9 bases fit TRBD2. Trimming at V came to 4 bases and at J to 3 bases, leaving 8 bases not matched to a gene. The CDR3 contains 15 residues. CDR1 SGHRS and CDR2 YFSETQ come from the germline V gene. The DNA of the CDR3 is TGCGCCAGCAGCCCCCTAGCGGGATATGGCTACGAGCAGTACTTC. Amino acid sequence: CASSPLAGYGYEQYF. Full variable domain (remainder filled in from reference TRBV5-1 and TRBJ2-7): KAGVTQTPRYLIKTRGQQVTLSCSPISGHRSVSWYQQTPGQGLQFLFEYFSETQRNKGNFPGRFSGRQFSNSRSEMNVSTLELGDSALYLCASSPLAGYGYEQYFGPGTRLTVT.

The gene calls are TRBV9 and TRBJ2-1, with TRBD2 matching 7 bases. The CDR3 covers 15 residues. Germline CDR1 reads SGDLS; CDR2 reads YYNGEE. V dropped 3 bases and J dropped 3; count of bases not matched to a gene: 6. DNA for the CDR3: TGTGCCAGCAGCGCCGCGGGGGACTTCTACAATGAGCAGTTCTTC. Amino acids: CASSAAGDFYNEQFF.

This chain links TRBV7-2 with TRBJ2-4, with 11 bases identical to TRBD2. This CDR3 has 19 residues. The germline CDR1 and CDR2 sequences are SGHTA and FQGNSA. The trim removed 1 base at V and 3 bases at J, leaving 11 bases unmatched. The CDR3 loop reads CASSLGLAGIIGGKNIQYF. The CDR3 DNA reads as TGTGCCAGCAGCTTAGGACTAGCGGGAATTATTGGGGGCAAAAACATTCAGTACTTC.

This chain joins TRBV3-1 (or the pseudogene TRBV3-2) and TRBJ2-5, with TRBD1 identical over 8 bases. V lost 1 base and J lost 4; bases outside the gene matches: 8. Per the germline V gene, CDR1 is LGHDT and CDR2 is YNNKEL (reference sequence). This CDR3 spans 16 amino acids. CDR3 loop: CASSQVVGQEGETQYF. The CDR3 DNA sequence: TGTGCCAGCAGCCAAGTTGTGGGACAGGAGGGAGAGACCCAGTACTTC.

The rearrangement links TRBV27 to TRBJ2-7; 12 positions match TRBD1. Per germline, CDR1 MNHEY and CDR2 SMNVEV (reference sequence). The J segment lost 7 bases and the V segment lost 8 bases, leaving 9 bases of the junction unmatched. This CDR3 contains 14 residues. CDR3 nucleotides: TGTGCCAGCGGGAGGGACAGGGGGCCTCGGGAGCAGTACTTC. Its protein product is CASGRDRGPREQYF.

J is TRBJ2-2 and V is TRBV30; 14 bases are shared with TRBD2. The length of the CDR3 is 16 residues. V was clipped by 3 bases and J by 6 bases; unmatched bases: 6. Germline assignment: CDR1 GTSNPN and CDR2 SVGIG (reference sequence). Written as DNA, the CDR3 is TGTGCCTGGAGGGGACTAGCGGGAGAAATCGCCGGGGAGCTGTTTTTT. Amino acid sequence: CAWRGLAGEIAGELFF.

This chain joins TRBV9 and TRBJ1-6; 7 bases agree with TRBD1. CDR1 is SGDLS and CDR2 is YYNGEE in the germline V gene. Trimming cost V 4 bases and J 7 bases; bases outside gene matches: 8. CDR3 length: 15 residues. CDR3 bases: TGTGCCAGCAGCCCCCGACAGGGAGAGAATTCACCCCTCCACTTT. As protein: CASSPRQGENSPLHF.

The J gene is TRBJ2-7, the V gene TRBV5-1, with D maybe TRBD1 (6 bases). Germline V gene lookup returns CDR1 SGHRS and CDR2 YFSETQ. The V end lost 5 bases, the J end lost 1 base, and 10 bases lay between the germline ends. This CDR3 has 13 residues. CDR3 DNA sequence: TGCGCCAGCAGTCAGGACAGTTCCTACGAGCAGTACTTC. It yields the protein CASSQDSSYEQYF.

The gene calls are TRBV5-5 and TRBJ2-7; no clear D. The CDR3 spans 14 residues. The ends were cut back, 3 bases at V and 0 bases at J, with 10 bases in the middle. Germline loops: CDR1 SGHKS, CDR2 YYEKEE (reference sequence). For the CDR3, the DNA is TGTGCCAGCAGCTACCGGGTAGTCTCCTACGAGCAGTACTTC. Protein: CASSYRVVSYEQYF.

The chain carries TRBV2 and TRBJ1-2; 9 bases align to TRBD1. Germline CDR1 SNHLY, CDR2 FYNNEI. V was pared by 6 bases and J by 2 bases, with 4 bases of the junction left unmatched. The CDR3 covers 14 residues. CDR3 nucleotide sequence: TGTGCCAGCAGAGAACAGGGGGCAAACTATGGCTACACCTTC. Residues: CASREQGANYGYTF. Filled out from reference TRBV2 and TRBJ1-2, the complete variable domain reads EPEVTQTPSHQVTQMGQEVILRCVPISNHLYFYWYRQILGQKVEFLVSFYNNEISEKSEIFDDQFSVERPDGSNFTLKIRSTKLEDSAMYFCASREQGANYGYTFGSGTRLTVV.

This sequence joins TRBV19 and TRBJ1-2; possibly TRBD1 for D (5 bases). Germline V gives CDR1 LNHDA, CDR2 SQIVND (reference sequence). The ends were cut back, 7 bases at V and 1 base at J, with 16 bases in the middle. The CDR3 length is 15 residues. The CDR3 sequence: CASTTPGSVNYGYTF. In DNA form, the CDR3 reads TGTGCCAGTACCACTCCAGGGTCCGTTAACTATGGCTACACCTTC.

The chain joins TRBV13 to TRBJ2-2, with TRBD2 as a possible D gene (5 bases). Trimming took 6 bases from V and 9 from J, leaving 11 bases between them. This CDR3 spans 12 amino acids. Germline-derived CDR1 and CDR2 are PRHDT and FYEKMQ (reference sequence). The CDR3 here is CASSRIGRELFF. The CDR3 bases are TGTGCCAGCAGTCGCATCGGGAGGGAGCTGTTTTTT.

The chain combines TRBV29-1 with TRBJ2-7; perhaps TRBD1 as D (5 bases). V was shortened by 8 bases and J by 1 base, with 15 bases between the two germline ends. The CDR3 runs to 13 residues. Per the germline V gene, CDR1 is SQVTM and CDR2 is ANQGSEA. CDR3 DNA: TGCAGCTCAACCGGCAGGGATTCCTACGAGCAGTACTTC. Its translation: CSSTGRDSYEQYF.

This chain connects TRBV6-5 to TRBJ2-7, with 9 bases lining up with TRBD1. The germline CDR1 and CDR2 sequences are MNHEY and SVGAGI. V shed 6 bases, J shed 5 bases, and the junction held 2 bases outside the gene matches. The CDR3 spans 12 residues. The CDR3, as DNA: TGTGCCAGCAGGGGACAGGGCGACGAGCAGTACTTC. It codes for CASRGQGDEQYF.

This clone was recorded once. J is TRBJ1-6 and V is TRBV6-5; D is perhaps TRBD1 (6 bases). Trimming removed 7 bases from V and 6 bases from J, with 16 bases in between. Germline V gives CDR1 MNHEY, CDR2 SVGAGI. There are 15 residues in the CDR3. CDR3 loop: CASKQGLASNSPLHF. In DNA form, the CDR3 reads TGTGCCAGCAAGCAGGGGTTGGCTAGTAATTCACCCCTCCACTTT.

The V and J genes are TRBV27 and TRBJ1-5; 10 bases map to TRBD1. CDR1 is MNHEY and CDR2 is SMNVEV in the germline V gene (reference sequence). CDR3 size: 16 residues. V gave up 6 bases and J gave up 1 base; unmatched junction bases: 6. Here the CDR3 reads CASRDRGSGSNQPQHF. The DNA of the CDR3 is TGTGCCAGCAGGGACAGGGGGTCGGGGAGCAATCAGCCCCAGCATTTT.

The CDR3 sequence: CASRRTGTANSPLHF. Written as DNA, the CDR3 is TGTGCCAGCAGGAGAACCGGGACAGCTAATTCACCCCTCCACTTT. The V gene is TRBV11-2, the J gene TRBJ1-6, with 7 positions matching TRBD1. CDR3 size: 15 residues. From germline, CDR1 is SGHAT and CDR2 FQNNGV. V dropped 6 bases and J dropped 6; count of bases not matched to a gene: 8.

V and J are TRBV12-3 or TRBV12-4 and TRBJ1-1; 10 bases are shared with TRBD1. The CDR3 runs 13 residues. V dropped 3 bases and J dropped 7; count of bases not matched to a gene: 2. The CDR3 is CASSFGQGVEAFF. For the CDR3, the DNA is TGTGCCAGCAGTTTCGGACAGGGGGTTGAAGCTTTCTTT.

The chain couples TRBV7-8 to TRBJ2-5; 9 nucleotides match TRBD2. CDR3 length: 16 residues. V shed 4 bases and J 2 bases; nucleotides not matched to a gene: 8. CDR1 SGHVS and CDR2 FQNEAQ come from the germline V gene. The CDR3 sequence: CASSSQREVPQETQYF. In nucleotides, the CDR3 is TGTGCCAGCAGCTCGCAGCGGGAGGTACCACAAGAGACCCAGTACTTC.

The chain combines TRBV9 with TRBJ2-5; TRBD1 aligns across 8 bases. The CDR3 length is 16 residues. Germline V lookup: CDR1 SGDLS, CDR2 YYNGEE. V shed 3 bases and J 10 bases; nucleotides not matched to a gene: 17. The CDR3 protein is CASSGGGRDRPYVQYF. CDR3 DNA sequence: TGTGCCAGCAGCGGCGGAGGCCGGGACAGGCCTTATGTCCAGTACTTC.

The rearrangement joins TRBV19 to TRBJ2-1; TRBD2 might be the D (6 bases). Germline V gene sequence: CDR1 LNHDA, CDR2 SQIVND (reference sequence). V gave up 1 base and J gave up 4 bases, with 14 bases separating them. The CDR3 is 16 amino acids. CDR3 loop: CASSIAGEVSYNEQFF. CDR3 DNA: TGTGCCAGTAGTATAGCGGGAGAAGTCTCGTACAATGAGCAGTTCTTC.

The chain employs TRBV9 and TRBJ1-2; 7 nucleotides match TRBD1. Germline lookup yields CDR1 SGDLS and CDR2 YYNGEE. Trimming took 0 bases from V and 4 from J; bases not matched to a gene: 6. The CDR3 extends over 15 amino acids. The CDR3 DNA is TGTGCCAGCAGCGTAGCCCGACAGGGAGGCTATGGCTACACCTTC. It encodes CASSVARQGGYGYTF.

The chain uses TRBV5-6 and TRBJ1-5; D unresolved. There are 15 residues in the CDR3. V was cut by 2 bases and J by 4 bases, with 13 bases left in between. CDR1 SGHDT and CDR2 YYEEEE come from the germline V gene. The CDR3 DNA reads as TGTGCCAGCAGCTTCTCAGTAGCGGGTAATCAGCCCCAGCATTTT. Amino acid sequence: CASSFSVAGNQPQHF.

This clone was seen once. The chain recombines TRBV5-6 with TRBJ1-2, with 9 bases that match TRBD1. Looked up from germline, CDR1 is SGHDT and CDR2 is YYEEEE. This CDR3 spans 13 amino acids. V shed 4 bases and J 7 bases; nucleotides not matched to a gene: 5. The CDR3 protein is CASSLQGASGYTF. In DNA, the CDR3 is TGTGCCAGCAGCCTACAGGGGGCAAGTGGCTACACCTTC.

The chain combines TRBV5-6 with TRBJ2-2, with a possible D match to TRBD2 (6 bases). The CDR3 is made up of 12 amino acids. Trimming took off 5 bases at V and 7 bases at J, with 9 bases between the two ends. Germline V gives CDR1 SGHDT, CDR2 YYEEEE. In DNA form, the CDR3 reads TGTGCCAGCAGTGGGGGAGGCGGGGAGCTGTTTTTT. Encoded protein: CASSGGGGELFF.

The rearrangement joins TRBV4-1 to TRBJ2-3; 10 nucleotides match TRBD2. Germline CDR1 reads MGHRA; CDR2 reads YSYEKL. The CDR3 sequence is 20 residues long. With V trimmed by 0 bases and J by 4 bases, 16 bases remained unmatched. The chain's CDR3 is CASSQDWPSGSGAGADTQYF. The CDR3 coding sequence is TGCGCCAGCAGCCAAGATTGGCCTAGCGGGAGTGGGGCAGGAGCAGATACGCAGTATTTT.